This TCR beta chain emerged from a study of T cells in tuberculosis. Here immunoSEQ multiplex PCR was the method, and the copy in TCRdb shows in-frame clones only, minus some. The repertoire holds approximately 57,000 clones, with roughly 90% as singletons. After thawing and overnight rest, PBMC were stained with GMM-loaded CD1B tetramer, viability dye and anti-CD3 for sorting. CD1B tetramers were loaded with Rhodococcus equi-derived C32 glucose monomycolate. Tetramer-sorted PBMC had been CD14 monocyte-depleted before freezing. This CDR3 region has 14 residues. V was shortened by 4 bases and J by 0 bases, with 7 bases between the two germline ends. Germline CDR1 is LGHNA and CDR2 is YNFKEQ.

Sequencing used CD1b-GMM tetramer-negative cells sorted from PBMCs. The V call is TRBV4-2, the J call TRBJ2-1; possible D gene TRBD1, 5 bases. This receptor was identified in an adult woman with latent tuberculosis. The CDR3 coding sequence is TGTGCCAGCAGCCTAGACAGCTCCTACAATGAGCAGTTCTTC. It is translated as CASSLDSSYNEQFF.